Shown below are 10 T cell receptor beta chains from a single sample sequenced in a study of blood T cell repertoires in COVID-19. The method was immunoSEQ multiplex PCR; TCRdb's version includes in-frame clones alone and lacks a portion of them. The sample records 120,000 or so clones, more than 70% being singletons. Sequenced: peripheral blood. These receptors came from a human donor in a cohort sampled during active COVID-19.

This chain connects TRBV29-1 to TRBJ1-1, with TRBD1 as a possible D gene (6 bases). V was cut by 7 bases and J by 1 base, with 22 bases left in between. Germline CDR1 is SQVTM and CDR2 is ANQGSEA. The CDR3 runs 16 residues. CDR3 nucleotide sequence: TGCAGCGCCCGGGATGGGGCCTCAGGGGCGAACACTGAAGCTTTCTTT. It codes for CSARDGASGANTEAFF.

This clone was seen a few times. The gene calls are TRBV19 and TRBJ1-1; 8 bases are shared with TRBD1. This CDR3 is 15 amino acids long. CDR1 is LNHDA and CDR2 is SQIVND in the germline V gene (reference sequence). The J segment lost 4 bases and the V segment lost 6 bases, leaving 10 bases of the junction unmatched. The CDR3 bases are TGTGCCAGTAGCTCCCAGGGGACAGGATCCACTGAAGCTTTCTTT. It encodes CASSSQGTGSTEAFF.

V usage is TRBV11-3 and J usage is TRBJ2-3; 7 bases are shared with TRBD2. Germline CDR1 SGHNT, CDR2 YENEEA. The J segment lost 2 bases and the V segment lost 4 bases, leaving 6 bases of the junction unmatched. This CDR3 comprises 15 residues. CDR3 nucleotides: TGTGCCAGCAGCTCTAGCGGATACTTCACAGATACGCAGTATTTT. Translating it yields CASSSSGYFTDTQYF.

The J gene is TRBJ2-1, the V gene TRBV28; TRBD2 might be the D (6 bases). V lost 5 bases and J 6 bases, leaving 14 bases between the germline ends. The length of the CDR3 is 14 residues. Per the germline V gene, CDR1 is MDHEN and CDR2 is SYDVKM. CDR3 sequence: CASSHPRRGNEQFF. CDR3 nucleotide sequence: TGTGCCAGCAGTCACCCCCGGAGGGGCAATGAGCAGTTCTTC.

V and J are TRBV10-3 and TRBJ1-3; 7 bases match TRBD1. With 2 bases clipped from V and 2 bases from J, the junction kept 3 bases outside the gene matches. This CDR3 contains 15 residues. CDR1 is ENHRY, CDR2 SYGVKD, per germline. DNA of the CDR3: TGTGCCATCAGTGAGATGCAGGGGGCTGGAAACACCATATATTTT. Its protein product is CAISEMQGAGNTIYF.

The gene calls are TRBV11-2 and TRBJ1-3, with 12 bases matching TRBD1. After removal of 5 bases from V and 11 bases from J, the junction contained 16 bases not matched to a gene. The CDR3 runs to 17 residues. CDR1 is SGHAT, CDR2 FQNNGV, per germline. CDR3 sequence (DNA): TGTGCCAGCAGCCCCGAGGGACAGGGGGCCCGAAAAGGTCCCATATATTTT. It yields the protein CASSPEGQGARKGPIYF. The full variable domain, its missing parts supplied by reference TRBV11-2 and TRBJ1-3, is EAGVAQSPRYKIIEKRQSVAFWCNPISGHATLYWYQQILGQGPKLLIQFQNNGVVDDSQLPKDRFSAERLKGVDSTLKIQPAKLEDSAVYLCASSPEGQGARKGPIYFGEGSWLTVV.

The chain links TRBV7-9 to TRBJ1-1; D gene unclear. V lost 7 bases, J lost 7 bases, and 31 bases lay in between. The length of the CDR3 is 18 residues. Germline CDR1 reads SEHNR; CDR2 reads FQNEAQ (reference sequence). CDR3 nucleotides: TGTGCCAGCAAAATCGGGGTGGGGTCGGCCGGCCGGGTGATTGAAGCTTTCTTT. Translated, it gives CASKIGVGSAGRVIEAFF.

The chain couples TRBV10-3 to TRBJ2-3; 7 positions match TRBD2. The CDR3 consists of 16 residues. Germline CDR1 reads ENHRY; CDR2 reads SYGVKD. The V gene end was trimmed by 0 bases and the J gene end by 0 bases; junction bases not matched to a gene: 3. The CDR3 DNA sequence: TGTGCCATCAGTGAGTCAACTAGCGTAAGCACAGATACGCAGTATTTT. It is translated as CAISESTSVSTDTQYF.

CDR3 region: CASSQDRGPNYGYTF. CDR3 bases: TGCGCCAGCAGCCAAGACAGGGGGCCGAACTATGGCTACACCTTC. V is TRBV4-1 and J is TRBJ1-2; 8 nucleotides agree with TRBD1. Germline CDR1 is MGHRA and CDR2 is YSYEKL. The junction had 2 bases not matched to a gene; V was cut back by 0 bases and J by 2 bases. The CDR3 length is 15 residues.

The rearrangement links TRBV2 to TRBJ1-3; 10 nucleotides align to TRBD1. Germline trimming cut 4 bases from V and 7 bases from J; bases unmatched to any gene: 7. The length of the CDR3 is 15 residues. Germline V gives CDR1 SNHLY, CDR2 FYNNEI. DNA for the CDR3: TGTGCCAGCAGTGTAACCGGGACAGGGGTCAACACCATATATTTT. Protein product: CASSVTGTGVNTIYF. The full variable domain, with the rest looked up from reference TRBV2 and TRBJ1-3, is EPEVTQTPSHQVTQMGQEVILRCVPISNHLYFYWYRQILGQKVEFLVSFYNNEISEKSEIFDDQFSVERPDGSNFTLKIRSTKLEDSAMYFCASSVTGTGVNTIYFGEGSWLTVV.